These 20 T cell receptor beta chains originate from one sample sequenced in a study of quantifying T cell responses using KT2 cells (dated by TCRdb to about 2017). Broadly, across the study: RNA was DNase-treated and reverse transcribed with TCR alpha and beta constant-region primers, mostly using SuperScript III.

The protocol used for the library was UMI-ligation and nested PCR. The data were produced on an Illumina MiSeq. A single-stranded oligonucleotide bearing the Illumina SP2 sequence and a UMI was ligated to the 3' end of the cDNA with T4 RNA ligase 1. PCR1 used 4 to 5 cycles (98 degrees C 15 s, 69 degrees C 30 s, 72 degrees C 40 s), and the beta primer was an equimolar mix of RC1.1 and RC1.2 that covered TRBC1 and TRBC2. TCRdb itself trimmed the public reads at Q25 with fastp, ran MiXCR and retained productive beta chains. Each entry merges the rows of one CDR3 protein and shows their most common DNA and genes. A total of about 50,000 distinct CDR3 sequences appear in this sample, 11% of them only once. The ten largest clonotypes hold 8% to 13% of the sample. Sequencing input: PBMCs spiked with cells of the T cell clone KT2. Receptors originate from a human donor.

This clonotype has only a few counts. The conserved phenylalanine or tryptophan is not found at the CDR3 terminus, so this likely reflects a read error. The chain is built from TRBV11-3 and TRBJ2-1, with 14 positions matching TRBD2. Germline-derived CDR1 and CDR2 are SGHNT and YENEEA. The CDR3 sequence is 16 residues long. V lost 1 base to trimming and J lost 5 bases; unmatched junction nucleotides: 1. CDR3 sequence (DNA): TGTGCCAGCAGCTTAGGGACTAGCGGGAGGAACAATGAGCAGTTCTCC. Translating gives CASSLGTSGRNNEQFS.

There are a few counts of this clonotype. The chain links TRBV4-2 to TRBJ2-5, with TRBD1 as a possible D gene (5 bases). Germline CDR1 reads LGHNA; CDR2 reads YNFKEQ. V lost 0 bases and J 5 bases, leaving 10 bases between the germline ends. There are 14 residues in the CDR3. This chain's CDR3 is CASSQDKGFETQYF. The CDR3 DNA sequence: TGTGCCAGCAGCCAAGACAAGGGGTTTGAGACCCAGTACTTC.

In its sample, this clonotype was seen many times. This chain's CDR3 is CASSQEGTKADTQYF. CDR3 coding DNA: TGCGCCAGCAGCCAAGAAGGGACTAAGGCAGATACGCAGTATTTT. V is TRBV4-1 and J is TRBJ2-3; TRBD2 agrees at 7 bases. CDR1 and CDR2 (germline): MGHRA, YSYEKL. This CDR3 is 15 amino acids long. V shed 0 bases, J shed 4 bases, and the junction held 4 bases outside the gene matches.

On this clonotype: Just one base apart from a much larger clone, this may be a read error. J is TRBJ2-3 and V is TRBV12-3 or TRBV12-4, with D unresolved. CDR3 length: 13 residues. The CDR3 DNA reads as TGTGCCAGGAGTTTAAATACGGCAGATACGCAGTATTTT. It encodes CARSLNTADTQYF.

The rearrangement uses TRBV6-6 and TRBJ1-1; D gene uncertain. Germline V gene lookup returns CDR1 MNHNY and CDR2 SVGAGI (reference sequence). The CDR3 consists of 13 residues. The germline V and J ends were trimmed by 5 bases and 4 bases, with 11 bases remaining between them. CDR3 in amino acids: CASSAVGPTEAFF. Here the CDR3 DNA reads TGTGCCAGCAGTGCTGTGGGCCCCACTGAAGCTTTCTTT.

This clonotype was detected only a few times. CDR3 nucleotide sequence: TGCAGCGTGTTAAAGATTCTGAACACTGAAGCTTTCTTT. Translated: CSVLKILNTEAFF. This chain links TRBV29-1 with TRBJ1-1; D remains ambiguous. V dropped 6 bases and J dropped 0 bases, with 11 bases sitting between them. CDR3 size: 13 residues. Per the germline V gene, CDR1 is SQVTM and CDR2 is ANQGSEA. The variable domain in full, completed from reference TRBV29-1 and TRBJ1-1, reads SAVISQKPSRDICQRGTSLTIQCQVDSQVTMMFWYRQQPGQSLTLIATANQGSEATYESGFVIDKFPISRPNLTFSTLTVSNMSPEDSSIYLCSVLKILNTEAFFGQGTRLTVV.

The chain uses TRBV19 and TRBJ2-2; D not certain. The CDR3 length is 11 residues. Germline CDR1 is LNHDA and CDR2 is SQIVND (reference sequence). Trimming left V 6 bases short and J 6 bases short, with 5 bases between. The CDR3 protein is CASSPPGELFF. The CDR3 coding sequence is TGTGCCAGTAGCCCACCCGGGGAGCTGTTTTTT.

DNA of the CDR3: TGTGCCAGCAGTGCTATCCGGGACTCCGGGCGCGCCGGGGAGCTGTTTTTT. Amino acids: CASSAIRDSGRAGELFF. The chain joins TRBV12-3 or TRBV12-4 to TRBJ2-2; weak D call: TRBD2 (6 bases). The CDR3 consists of 17 residues. The V and J ends lost 5 bases and 6 bases respectively, with 22 bases between them.

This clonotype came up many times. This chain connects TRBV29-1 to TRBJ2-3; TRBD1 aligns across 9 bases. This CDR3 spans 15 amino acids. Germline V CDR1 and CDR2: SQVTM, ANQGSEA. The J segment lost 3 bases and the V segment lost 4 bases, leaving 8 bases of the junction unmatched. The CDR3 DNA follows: TGCAGCGTTGTTTGGTCGGGACAGGGAACAGATACGCAGTATTTT. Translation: CSVVWSGQGTDTQYF.

The CDR3 spells CASSPGWVGEQYF. The CDR3 DNA sequence: TGTGCCAGCAGCCCCGGCTGGGTAGGGGAGCAGTACTTC. The gene calls are TRBV5-4 and TRBJ2-7; no clear D gene. The V end lost 4 bases, the J end lost 7 bases, and 15 bases lay between the germline ends. Germline assignment: CDR1 SGHNT and CDR2 YYREEE (reference sequence). There are 13 residues in the CDR3.

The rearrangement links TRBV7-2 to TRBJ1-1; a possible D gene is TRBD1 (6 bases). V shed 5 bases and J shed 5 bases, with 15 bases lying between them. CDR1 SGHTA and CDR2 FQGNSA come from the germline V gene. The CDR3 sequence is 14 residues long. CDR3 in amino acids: CASSLQGSLTEAFF. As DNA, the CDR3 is TGTGCCAGCAGCCTACAGGGCAGCTTGACTGAAGCTTTCTTT.

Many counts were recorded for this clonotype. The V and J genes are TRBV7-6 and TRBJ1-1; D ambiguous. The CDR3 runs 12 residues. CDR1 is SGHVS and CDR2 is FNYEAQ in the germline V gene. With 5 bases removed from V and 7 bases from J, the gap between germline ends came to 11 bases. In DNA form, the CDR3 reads TGTGCCAGCAGCGCAACTTTAGGTGAAGCTTTCTTT. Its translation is CASSATLGEAFF.

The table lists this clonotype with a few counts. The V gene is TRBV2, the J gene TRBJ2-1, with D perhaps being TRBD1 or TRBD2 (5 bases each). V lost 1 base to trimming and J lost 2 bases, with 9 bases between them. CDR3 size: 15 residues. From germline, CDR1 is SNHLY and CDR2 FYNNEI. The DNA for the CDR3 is TGTGCCAGCAGTGAAGGGTCGGGGCCCTACAATGAGCAGTTCTTC. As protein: CASSEGSGPYNEQFF.

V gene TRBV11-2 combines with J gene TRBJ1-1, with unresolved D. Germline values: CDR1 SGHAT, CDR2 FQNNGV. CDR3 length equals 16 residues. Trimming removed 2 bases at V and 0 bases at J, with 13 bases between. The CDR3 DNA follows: TGTGCCAGCAGCTTATTCGGTCAGTTCATGAACACTGAAGCTTTCTTT. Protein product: CASSLFGQFMNTEAFF.

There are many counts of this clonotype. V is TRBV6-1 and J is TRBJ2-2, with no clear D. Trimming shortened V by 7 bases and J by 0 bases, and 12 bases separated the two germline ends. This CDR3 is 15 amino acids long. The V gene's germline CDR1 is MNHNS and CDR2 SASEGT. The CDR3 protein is CASTQSSANTGELFF. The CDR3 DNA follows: TGTGCCAGCACGCAGTCATCCGCGAACACCGGGGAGCTGTTTTTT.

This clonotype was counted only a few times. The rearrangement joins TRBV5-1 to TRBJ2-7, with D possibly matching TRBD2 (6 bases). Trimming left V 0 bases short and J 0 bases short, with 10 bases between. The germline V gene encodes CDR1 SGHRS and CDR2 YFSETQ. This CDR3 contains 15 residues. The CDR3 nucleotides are TGCGCCAGCAGCTTGGATGGGGGGAACTCCTACGAGCAGTACTTC. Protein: CASSLDGGNSYEQYF.

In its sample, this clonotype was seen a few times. CDR3 amino acids: CSARTPGQGSQPQHF. CDR3 bases: TGCAGTGCTAGGACCCCGGGACAGGGTTCTCAGCCCCAGCATTTT. The chain combines TRBV20-1 with TRBJ1-5; 9 bases agree with TRBD1. J gave up 6 bases and V 3 bases, and 9 bases lay outside the gene matches. The CDR3 runs 15 residues. Germline CDR1 and CDR2: DFQATT and SNEGSKA (reference sequence).

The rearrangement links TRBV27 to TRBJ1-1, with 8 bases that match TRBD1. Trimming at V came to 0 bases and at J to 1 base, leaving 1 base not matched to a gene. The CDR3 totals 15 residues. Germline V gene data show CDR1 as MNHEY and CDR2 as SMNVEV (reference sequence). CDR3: CASSLSQGANTEAFF. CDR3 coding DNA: TGTGCCAGCAGTTTATCTCAGGGGGCGAACACTGAAGCTTTCTTT.

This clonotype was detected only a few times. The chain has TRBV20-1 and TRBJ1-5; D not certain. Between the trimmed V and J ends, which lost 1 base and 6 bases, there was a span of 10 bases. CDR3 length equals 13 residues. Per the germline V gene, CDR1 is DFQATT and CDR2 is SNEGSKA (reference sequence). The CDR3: CSARGPSGQPQHF. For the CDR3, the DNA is TGCAGTGCTAGAGGCCCGTCCGGTCAGCCCCAGCATTTT.

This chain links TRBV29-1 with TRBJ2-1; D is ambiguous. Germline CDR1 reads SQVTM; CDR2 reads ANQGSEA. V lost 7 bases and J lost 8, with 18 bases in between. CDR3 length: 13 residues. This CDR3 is CSARPSPTDEQFF. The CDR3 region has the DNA TGCAGCGCCAGACCGTCCCCAACCGATGAGCAGTTCTTC.